Listed here are 5 T cell receptor beta chains from one sample, sequenced in a study of OX40 agonist ivuxolimab in advanced cancers. Sequencing was performed with immunoSEQ multiplex PCR; in TCRdb, only in-frame clones are kept and a portion is missing. The sample holds 15,000 to 25,000 clones, roughly nine tenths seen once. Sequenced here: CD4+ or CD8+ T cells sorted from blood, sampled in a trial of the OX40 agonist ivuxolimab. The receptors were sampled from an adult with an advanced solid tumor such as melanoma, head and neck, liver or kidney cancer.

This clone was recorded once. V gene TRBV13 combines with J gene TRBJ1-6; D perhaps matches TRBD1 (6 bases). The CDR3 loop spans 14 amino acids. Germline lookup yields CDR1 PRHDT and CDR2 FYEKMQ (reference sequence). V was pared by 5 bases and J by 9 bases, with 14 bases between. In DNA, the CDR3 is TGTGCCAGCAGCCCAACAGGGTCCGGTTCACCCCTCCACTTT. Translated, it gives CASSPTGSGSPLHF.

The chain recombines TRBV7-9 with TRBJ2-1, with D perhaps TRBD2 (6 bases). CDR1 and CDR2 from the germline V gene are SEHNR and FQNEAQ (reference sequence). The CDR3 is made up of 14 amino acids. V lost 5 bases to trimming and J lost 8 bases, with 16 bases between them. CDR3 DNA sequence: TGTGCCAGCAGCGGGGGACTGCAGTGGGATGAGCAGTTCTTC. Its translation: CASSGGLQWDEQFF.

The chain's CDR3 is CASSSSGYSYEQYF. The CDR3 DNA sequence: TGTGCCAGCAGTTCTAGCGGGTACTCCTACGAGCAGTACTTC. The J gene is TRBJ2-7, the V gene TRBV27; TRBD2 aligns across 8 bases. The J segment lost 0 bases and the V segment lost 4 bases, leaving 2 bases of the junction unmatched. CDR3 size: 14 residues. Looked up from germline, CDR1 is MNHEY and CDR2 is SMNVEV (reference sequence).

The V and J genes are TRBV28 and TRBJ2-5; 12 bases agree with TRBD2. Germline assignment: CDR1 MDHEN and CDR2 SYDVKM. The CDR3 runs to 15 residues. V gave up 2 bases and J gave up 3 bases; unmatched junction bases: 1. For the CDR3, the DNA is TGTGCCAGCAGTTTACCTAGCGGGAGGGAAGAGACCCAGTACTTC. Translating it yields CASSLPSGREETQYF.

This clone was seen a single time. The chain recombines TRBV21-1 with TRBJ2-1; the table's D call of TRBD2 was not tested on the DNA. TRBV21-1 is annotated as a pseudogene. The CDR3 spans 14 residues. DNA of the CDR3: TGTGCCAGCCCTCGAGCGGGAGTTGAAGATGAGCAGTTCTTC. Translating gives CASPRAGVEDEQFF.